This T cell receptor (beta chain) was recovered during a study of blood T cell repertoires in COVID-19 (dated by TCRdb to 2020 to 2021). Regarding the research as a whole: Collaborator samples came from the United States, Italy and Spain and covered acute and convalescent phases of COVID-19. A de-identified subject ID, COVID-19 status, age in years and sex were almost always included in the sample metadata. Subjects who had been exposed to COVID-19, were actively infected with it, or had recovered from it provided the deeply sampled blood TCRbeta repertoires that made up the dataset. The repertoires were released in a freely available public database meant as a resource for research on the immune response to SARS-CoV-2. The samples were drawn from the first 160 participants of the ongoing ImmuneRACE study and from 1,254 subjects provided by 6 global collaborators. The material from the prospective study consisted of cDNA or gDNA derived from T cells, B-cell-depleted T cells, or PBMCs. Where available, HLA class I and class II types were obtained from metadata supplied by the sample provider rather than from assay-based typing.

TCRbeta CDR3 regions were amplified from genomic DNA using the immunoSEQ Assay, a bias-controlled multiplex PCR. The source study handled its data this way. Nucleated cell counts per sample were estimated from amplification of reference gene primers within the assay. Sequence reads were collapsed and filtered to measure the absolute abundance of every unique TCRbeta CDR3 rearrangement. For each sample, productive Simpson clonality was calculated by taking the square root of Simpson's diversity index across productive rearrangements. Here the immuneACCESS table is served through TCRdb, limited to in-frame sequences with V and J called. Missing clones are a known gap in these copies; in checked studies unresolved V genes cover under half, and the rest lacks a known reason. V and J calls and clone size follow that table, whereas D and trimming were derived from the DNA. For this sample there are some 200,000 clones; 84% appear just once. The top ten hold over 2.5% of the sample.

The collaborating institutions used their own protocols to collect whole blood in K2EDTA tubes. Collaborator samples were shipped for TCRbeta analysis as frozen whole blood, isolated PBMCs, or DNA extracted from either sample type. Overall study outcomes, separate from this receptor: How much clinical and demographic metadata was included differed by source and by participant, and the metadata was provided uncurated.

The V and J ends are trimmed by 3 bases and 1 base, leaving 9 bases between them. Taken from cysteine to phenylalanine, the CDR3 has 15 residues. The retained sequence is limited to the CDR3, 45 bases, with the frame set at the first base. As encoded in the germline V gene (reference sequence), CDR1 is SGHAT while CDR2 is FQDESV. In this sample, this clone turned up a few times. Its antigen specificity is not known. No much larger clone is present one base from it, and per-base qualities are unavailable. The receptor was isolated from a human donor with acute or convalescent COVID-19. The donor label of this sample is uncertain. The sequenced sample consisted of peripheral blood. Here the chain combines TRBV11-1 and TRBJ2-2, with no confident D gene call. The CDR3 region: CASSFNPVNTGELFF. DNA sequence: TGTGCCAGCAGCTTCAATCCGGTGAACACCGGGGAGCTGTTTTTT.